This T cell receptor (beta chain) originates from a study of CD8+CD57+ T cells in acquired aplastic anemia. Germline assignment: CDR1 SGHTS and CDR2 YDEGEE. Germline trimming cut 5 bases from V and 6 bases from J; bases unmatched to any gene: 8. The CDR3 covers 14 residues. For sequencing, patients were chosen who had shown expansion of CD8+CD57+ cells by flow cytometry. Template material for TCR beta VDJ and CDR3 profiling consisted of genomic DNA. TCRdb re-derived calls from the reads in MiXCR, one entry per CDR3 protein. The profile shows 180,000 or so distinct CDR3 sequences, 63% of them singletons. This clonotype has at least ten counts.

This sequence was found in a human donor with aplastic anemia. The V gene is TRBV5-8, the J gene TRBJ2-1; 7 positions agree with TRBD1. The source material was sorted CD4+, CD8+, or CD8+CD57+ T cells (not recorded which) from PBMCs. The CDR3 loop reads CASRYAGTVNEQFF. For the CDR3, the DNA is TGTGCCAGCAGATATGCCGGGACAGTCAATGAGCAGTTCTTC.